Shown below are 21 T cell receptor beta chains from a single sample sequenced in a study of follicular helper T cells after annual influenza vaccination. This table comes from immunoSEQ multiplex PCR, and its TCRdb copy is limited to in-frame clones, with some not included. The table lists some 2,500 clones, around 87% of them singletons, with 2% to 3% in the top ten. Noted time point: 2014-2015 season, pre-vaccination. Here the sequenced sample was CXCR5+ CD38+ circulating T follicular helper cells from blood, taken on the day of influenza vaccination. Sample subset: circulating Tfh, non-naive CD4+CXCR5+PD-1+ (ICOS+CD38+ or ICOS-CD38-). The receptors were gathered from an adult who received the influenza vaccine.

The V call is TRBV18, the J call TRBJ1-5, with D possibly TRBD1 on 5 matching bases. V was shortened by 2 bases and J by 4 bases, with 15 bases between the two germline ends. The CDR3 length is 16 residues. Germline V gene lookup returns CDR1 KGHSH and CDR2 LQKENI. This chain's CDR3 is CASSPTRGGLNQPQHF. The CDR3 region has the DNA TGTGCCAGCTCACCAACGAGGGGAGGTTTGAATCAGCCCCAGCATTTT.

The V gene is TRBV30, the J gene TRBJ1-2, with D maybe TRBD1 (6 bases). Germline-derived CDR1 and CDR2 are GTSNPN and SVGIG (reference sequence). The CDR3 has 11 amino acids. V was cut by 5 bases and J by 4 bases, with 8 bases left in between. Written as DNA, the CDR3 is TGTGCCTGGGACAGGAGCTATGGCTACACCTTC. This sequence encodes CAWDRSYGYTF.

This clone was recorded a few times. The rearrangement links TRBV29-1 to TRBJ1-1, with D possibly TRBD1 on 5 matching bases. CDR1 and CDR2 from the germline V gene are SQVTM and ANQGSEA. The CDR3 is made up of 14 amino acids. The V end was cut by 4 bases, the J end by 4 bases, with 16 bases between. The CDR3 DNA sequence: TGCAGCGTTGGGGGCCGTGGAGGGGTCACTGAAGCTTTCTTT. Protein: CSVGGRGGVTEAFF.

Remarks on this clone: The germline gene is not matched at one end of the junction; a read error may be the cause. Within the sample, other DNA sequences also encode this same CDR3. V and J are TRBV6-1 and TRBJ1-1; no clear D gene. This CDR3 region has 15 residues. Germline CDR1 reads MNHNS; CDR2 reads SASEGT. Here the CDR3 reads CASSEAFGLNTEAFF. The CDR3, as DNA: TGTGCCAGCAGTGAGGCGTTTGGGCTGAACACTGAAGCCTTCTTT.

The J gene is TRBJ1-1, the V gene TRBV6-4; TRBD1 aligns across 7 bases. This CDR3 is 18 amino acids long. V lost 0 bases to trimming and J lost 2 bases; unmatched junction nucleotides: 12. CDR1 and CDR2 (germline): MRHNA, SNTAGT. DNA for the CDR3: TGTGCCAGCAGTGACTCAAAAGGGGGCCACCTTCATAACACTGAAGCTTTCTTT. Its translation is CASSDSKGGHLHNTEAFF.

This rearrangement joins TRBV6-5 to TRBJ1-2, with TRBD1 identical over 8 bases. The germline V gene encodes CDR1 MNHEY and CDR2 SVGAGI. Losses at the gene ends were 6 bases for V and 4 bases for J; bases not matched to a gene: 4. The CDR3 is 13 residues long. CDR3 in DNA: TGTGCCAGCAGGGACAGGGCGCCCTATGGCTACACCTTC. Its protein is CASRDRAPYGYTF.

The genes are TRBV6-1 and TRBJ2-5, with 13 bases fitting TRBD2. The CDR3 spans 16 residues. Germline V gene sequence: CDR1 MNHNS, CDR2 SASEGT. The ends lost 3 bases at V and 1 base at J; junction bases unmatched: 2. The chain's CDR3 is CASSETSGGIQETQYF. The CDR3, as DNA: TGTGCCAGCAGTGAGACTAGCGGGGGGATCCAAGAGACCCAGTACTTC.

The rearrangement links TRBV7-3 to TRBJ2-1; D possibly corresponds to TRBD1 (6 bases). The germline V gene encodes CDR1 SGHTA and CDR2 FQGTGA. V lost 5 bases to trimming and J lost 5 bases, with 13 bases between them. The CDR3 has 14 residues. CDR3 amino acids: CASSPRGFDNEQFF. CDR3 nucleotides: TGTGCCAGCAGCCCCAGGGGTTTCGACAATGAGCAGTTCTTC.

The chain has TRBV19 and TRBJ1-2, with D maybe TRBD1 (5 bases). From germline, CDR1 is LNHDA and CDR2 SQIVND (reference sequence). This CDR3 is 12 amino acids long. Trimming took off 8 bases at V and 8 bases at J, with 15 bases between the two ends. The DNA for the CDR3 is TGTGCCAGTGCCAAACAGGAAAAAGGCTACACCTTC. It yields the protein CASAKQEKGYTF.

The chain links TRBV7-2 to TRBJ2-1; D gene ambiguous. Trimming shortened V by 5 bases and J by 4 bases, and 18 bases separated the two germline ends. Germline CDR1 SGHTA, CDR2 FQGNSA. CDR3 size: 16 residues. The CDR3: CASSPPGTAGYNEQFF. The CDR3 DNA follows: TGTGCCAGCAGCCCCCCGGGTACGGCCGGATACAATGAGCAGTTCTTC.

CDR3 sequence reads: CASSYSTSGGALSQYF. The DNA for the CDR3 is TGTGCCAGCAGTTACTCGACTAGCGGGGGGGCGCTGTCCCAGTACTTC. This sequence joins TRBV6-5 and TRBJ2-5; 14 positions agree with TRBD2. The CDR3 loop spans 16 amino acids. In germline, CDR1 is MNHEY, CDR2 SVGAGI. Germline trimming cut 0 bases from V and 9 bases from J; bases unmatched to any gene: 6.

The chain recombines TRBV15 with TRBJ1-5, with no clear D. Between the trimmed V and J ends, which lost 3 bases and 7 bases, there was a span of 10 bases. CDR1 and CDR2 (germline): LNHNV, YYDKDF (reference sequence). This CDR3 has 13 amino acids. CDR3 DNA sequence: TGTGCCACCAGCAGTATAAGTCGGCAGCCCCAGCATTTT. Protein: CATSSISRQPQHF.

This chain connects TRBV15 to TRBJ1-5; 9 positions match TRBD1. The CDR3 contains 15 residues. Trimming cost V 7 bases and J 1 base; bases outside gene matches: 5. Germline values: CDR1 LNHNV, CDR2 YYDKDF (reference sequence). CDR3 nucleotide sequence: TGTGCCACCAAACCGGGACAGGGAAGCAATCAGCCCCAGCATTTT. Encoded protein: CATKPGQGSNQPQHF.

This sequence joins TRBV28 and TRBJ2-1; 7 bases line up with TRBD2. Germline loops: CDR1 MDHEN, CDR2 SYDVKM. This CDR3 contains 14 residues. V lost 6 bases, J lost 6 bases, and 8 bases stayed unmatched. The CDR3 spells CASSRGLEGNEQFF. The CDR3 DNA sequence: TGTGCCAGCAGCCGAGGACTAGAGGGCAATGAGCAGTTCTTC.

This chain joins TRBV2 and TRBJ2-1, with 7 bases fitting TRBD2. Germline assignment: CDR1 SNHLY and CDR2 FYNNEI. There are 15 residues in the CDR3. With 1 base clipped from V and 6 bases from J, the junction kept 6 bases outside the gene matches. The CDR3 sequence is CASSEVASGANEQFF. For the CDR3, the DNA is TGTGCCAGCAGTGAAGTGGCTAGCGGAGCCAATGAGCAGTTCTTC.

This chain joins TRBV28 and TRBJ2-2; 9 bases agree with TRBD1. In germline, CDR1 is MDHEN, CDR2 SYDVKM. V lost 3 bases to trimming and J lost 4 bases; unmatched junction nucleotides: 0. This CDR3 contains 14 residues. The CDR3 sequence: CASSLGQGTGELFF. DNA of the CDR3: TGTGCCAGCAGTTTGGGACAGGGCACCGGGGAGCTGTTTTTT.

V and J are TRBV11-2 and TRBJ1-2; TRBD1 agrees at 7 bases. Per germline, CDR1 SGHAT and CDR2 FQNNGV. Losses at the gene ends were 4 bases for V and 4 bases for J; bases not matched to a gene: 3. The CDR3 has 13 residues. Here the CDR3 reads CASSSWTGYGYTF. The CDR3 DNA sequence: TGTGCCAGCAGCTCTTGGACAGGCTATGGCTACACCTTC.

The chain uses TRBV6-6 and TRBJ1-2, with TRBD1 as a possible D gene (5 bases). Looked up from germline, CDR1 is MNHNY and CDR2 is SVGAGI (reference sequence). Between the trimmed V and J ends, which lost 0 bases and 2 bases, there was a span of 7 bases. The CDR3 is 14 residues long. CDR3 DNA: TGTGCCAGCAGTTACTCGCAGGGAAACTATGGCTACACCTTC. This sequence encodes CASSYSQGNYGYTF.

This sequence joins TRBV19 and TRBJ2-1; 7 bases are a match to TRBD2. This CDR3 has 15 amino acids. With V trimmed by 3 bases and J by 10 bases, 12 bases remained unmatched. Germline CDR1 and CDR2: LNHDA and SQIVND (reference sequence). The CDR3 loop is CASSIGRTSKAEQFF. CDR3 DNA sequence: TGTGCCAGTAGTATTGGGCGGACTAGTAAAGCGGAGCAGTTCTTC. Combining the CDR3 with reference TRBV19 and TRBJ2-1 gives the whole variable domain DGGITQSPKYLFRKEGQNVTLSCEQNLNHDAMYWYRQDPGQGLRLIYYSQIVNDFQKGDIAEGYSVSREKKESFPLTVTSAQKNPTAFYLCASSIGRTSKAEQFFGPGTRLTVL.

The chain combines TRBV4-2 with TRBJ2-7, with 8 bases that match TRBD2. Trimming at V came to 1 base and at J to 2 bases, leaving 4 bases not matched to a gene. The CDR3 extends over 15 amino acids. The germline V gene has CDR1 LGHNA and CDR2 YNFKEQ. CDR3 nucleotides: TGTGCCAGCAGCCAAGTACTAGCGGATACCTACGAGCAGTACTTC. Translated, it gives CASSQVLADTYEQYF.

The genes are TRBV13 and TRBJ1-2; 7 bases fit TRBD1. Germline V lookup: CDR1 PRHDT, CDR2 FYEKMQ (reference sequence). V was clipped by 6 bases and J by 7 bases; unmatched bases: 8. The CDR3 is made up of 13 amino acids. The CDR3 loop reads CASSTTGTVGYTF. CDR3 nucleotides: TGTGCCAGCAGTACTACCGGGACAGTTGGCTACACCTTC.